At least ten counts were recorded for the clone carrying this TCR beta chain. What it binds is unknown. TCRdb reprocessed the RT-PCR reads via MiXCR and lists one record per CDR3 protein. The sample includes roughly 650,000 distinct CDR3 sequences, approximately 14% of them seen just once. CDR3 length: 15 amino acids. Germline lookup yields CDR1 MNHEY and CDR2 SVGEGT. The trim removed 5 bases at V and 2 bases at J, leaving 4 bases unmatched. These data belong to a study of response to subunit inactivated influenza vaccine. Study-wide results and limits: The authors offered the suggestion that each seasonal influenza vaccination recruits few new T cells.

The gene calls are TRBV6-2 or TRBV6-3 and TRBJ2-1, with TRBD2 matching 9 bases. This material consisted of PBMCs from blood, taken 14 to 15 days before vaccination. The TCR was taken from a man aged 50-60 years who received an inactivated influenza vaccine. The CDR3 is CASSKLAGAYNEQFF. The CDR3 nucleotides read TGTGCCAGCAGTAAGTTAGCGGGGGCCTACAATGAGCAGTTCTTC.